The clone carrying this TCR beta chain rates as medium-sized. The antigen is undetermined. The CDR3 spans 15 residues. CDR1 is LGHNA and CDR2 is YNFKEQ in the germline V gene. V was pared by 0 bases and J by 3 bases, with 4 bases of the junction left unmatched. This sample was included in a study of a mutant IDH1 vaccine in newly diagnosed glioma. About the research overall: Patients began vaccination 4-6 weeks after radiotherapy alone, or with temozolomide cycles. Treated patients had a mean age of about 44 years and a sex split that was around 62% male and 37.5% female. Most had both radiotherapy and temozolomide beforehand; others had only one. Visits V12 and V13 fell at weeks 35 and 47, respectively.

Assay: immunoSEQ multiplex PCR; the TCRdb copy retains only in-frame clones and omits some. The sample records about 32,000 clones, around 80% being singletons. Time point in this sample: week 35, safety follow-up. Topical imiquimod was applied with each vaccine dose, which held 300 ug of mutant IDH1 20-mer peptide. The chain uses TRBV4-2 and TRBJ2-7; TRBD2 agrees at 8 bases. Sequenced material: PBMCs, taken from a glioma patient whose treatment included an IDH1 peptide vaccine. This receptor was identified in a man aged 40-55 years with glioma. Some clones in this sample may be carry-over from other donors' samples. The CDR3 here is CASSQELGTSYEQYF. The CDR3 region has the DNA TGTGCCAGCAGCCAAGAGCTCGGGACTAGCTACGAGCAGTACTTC.